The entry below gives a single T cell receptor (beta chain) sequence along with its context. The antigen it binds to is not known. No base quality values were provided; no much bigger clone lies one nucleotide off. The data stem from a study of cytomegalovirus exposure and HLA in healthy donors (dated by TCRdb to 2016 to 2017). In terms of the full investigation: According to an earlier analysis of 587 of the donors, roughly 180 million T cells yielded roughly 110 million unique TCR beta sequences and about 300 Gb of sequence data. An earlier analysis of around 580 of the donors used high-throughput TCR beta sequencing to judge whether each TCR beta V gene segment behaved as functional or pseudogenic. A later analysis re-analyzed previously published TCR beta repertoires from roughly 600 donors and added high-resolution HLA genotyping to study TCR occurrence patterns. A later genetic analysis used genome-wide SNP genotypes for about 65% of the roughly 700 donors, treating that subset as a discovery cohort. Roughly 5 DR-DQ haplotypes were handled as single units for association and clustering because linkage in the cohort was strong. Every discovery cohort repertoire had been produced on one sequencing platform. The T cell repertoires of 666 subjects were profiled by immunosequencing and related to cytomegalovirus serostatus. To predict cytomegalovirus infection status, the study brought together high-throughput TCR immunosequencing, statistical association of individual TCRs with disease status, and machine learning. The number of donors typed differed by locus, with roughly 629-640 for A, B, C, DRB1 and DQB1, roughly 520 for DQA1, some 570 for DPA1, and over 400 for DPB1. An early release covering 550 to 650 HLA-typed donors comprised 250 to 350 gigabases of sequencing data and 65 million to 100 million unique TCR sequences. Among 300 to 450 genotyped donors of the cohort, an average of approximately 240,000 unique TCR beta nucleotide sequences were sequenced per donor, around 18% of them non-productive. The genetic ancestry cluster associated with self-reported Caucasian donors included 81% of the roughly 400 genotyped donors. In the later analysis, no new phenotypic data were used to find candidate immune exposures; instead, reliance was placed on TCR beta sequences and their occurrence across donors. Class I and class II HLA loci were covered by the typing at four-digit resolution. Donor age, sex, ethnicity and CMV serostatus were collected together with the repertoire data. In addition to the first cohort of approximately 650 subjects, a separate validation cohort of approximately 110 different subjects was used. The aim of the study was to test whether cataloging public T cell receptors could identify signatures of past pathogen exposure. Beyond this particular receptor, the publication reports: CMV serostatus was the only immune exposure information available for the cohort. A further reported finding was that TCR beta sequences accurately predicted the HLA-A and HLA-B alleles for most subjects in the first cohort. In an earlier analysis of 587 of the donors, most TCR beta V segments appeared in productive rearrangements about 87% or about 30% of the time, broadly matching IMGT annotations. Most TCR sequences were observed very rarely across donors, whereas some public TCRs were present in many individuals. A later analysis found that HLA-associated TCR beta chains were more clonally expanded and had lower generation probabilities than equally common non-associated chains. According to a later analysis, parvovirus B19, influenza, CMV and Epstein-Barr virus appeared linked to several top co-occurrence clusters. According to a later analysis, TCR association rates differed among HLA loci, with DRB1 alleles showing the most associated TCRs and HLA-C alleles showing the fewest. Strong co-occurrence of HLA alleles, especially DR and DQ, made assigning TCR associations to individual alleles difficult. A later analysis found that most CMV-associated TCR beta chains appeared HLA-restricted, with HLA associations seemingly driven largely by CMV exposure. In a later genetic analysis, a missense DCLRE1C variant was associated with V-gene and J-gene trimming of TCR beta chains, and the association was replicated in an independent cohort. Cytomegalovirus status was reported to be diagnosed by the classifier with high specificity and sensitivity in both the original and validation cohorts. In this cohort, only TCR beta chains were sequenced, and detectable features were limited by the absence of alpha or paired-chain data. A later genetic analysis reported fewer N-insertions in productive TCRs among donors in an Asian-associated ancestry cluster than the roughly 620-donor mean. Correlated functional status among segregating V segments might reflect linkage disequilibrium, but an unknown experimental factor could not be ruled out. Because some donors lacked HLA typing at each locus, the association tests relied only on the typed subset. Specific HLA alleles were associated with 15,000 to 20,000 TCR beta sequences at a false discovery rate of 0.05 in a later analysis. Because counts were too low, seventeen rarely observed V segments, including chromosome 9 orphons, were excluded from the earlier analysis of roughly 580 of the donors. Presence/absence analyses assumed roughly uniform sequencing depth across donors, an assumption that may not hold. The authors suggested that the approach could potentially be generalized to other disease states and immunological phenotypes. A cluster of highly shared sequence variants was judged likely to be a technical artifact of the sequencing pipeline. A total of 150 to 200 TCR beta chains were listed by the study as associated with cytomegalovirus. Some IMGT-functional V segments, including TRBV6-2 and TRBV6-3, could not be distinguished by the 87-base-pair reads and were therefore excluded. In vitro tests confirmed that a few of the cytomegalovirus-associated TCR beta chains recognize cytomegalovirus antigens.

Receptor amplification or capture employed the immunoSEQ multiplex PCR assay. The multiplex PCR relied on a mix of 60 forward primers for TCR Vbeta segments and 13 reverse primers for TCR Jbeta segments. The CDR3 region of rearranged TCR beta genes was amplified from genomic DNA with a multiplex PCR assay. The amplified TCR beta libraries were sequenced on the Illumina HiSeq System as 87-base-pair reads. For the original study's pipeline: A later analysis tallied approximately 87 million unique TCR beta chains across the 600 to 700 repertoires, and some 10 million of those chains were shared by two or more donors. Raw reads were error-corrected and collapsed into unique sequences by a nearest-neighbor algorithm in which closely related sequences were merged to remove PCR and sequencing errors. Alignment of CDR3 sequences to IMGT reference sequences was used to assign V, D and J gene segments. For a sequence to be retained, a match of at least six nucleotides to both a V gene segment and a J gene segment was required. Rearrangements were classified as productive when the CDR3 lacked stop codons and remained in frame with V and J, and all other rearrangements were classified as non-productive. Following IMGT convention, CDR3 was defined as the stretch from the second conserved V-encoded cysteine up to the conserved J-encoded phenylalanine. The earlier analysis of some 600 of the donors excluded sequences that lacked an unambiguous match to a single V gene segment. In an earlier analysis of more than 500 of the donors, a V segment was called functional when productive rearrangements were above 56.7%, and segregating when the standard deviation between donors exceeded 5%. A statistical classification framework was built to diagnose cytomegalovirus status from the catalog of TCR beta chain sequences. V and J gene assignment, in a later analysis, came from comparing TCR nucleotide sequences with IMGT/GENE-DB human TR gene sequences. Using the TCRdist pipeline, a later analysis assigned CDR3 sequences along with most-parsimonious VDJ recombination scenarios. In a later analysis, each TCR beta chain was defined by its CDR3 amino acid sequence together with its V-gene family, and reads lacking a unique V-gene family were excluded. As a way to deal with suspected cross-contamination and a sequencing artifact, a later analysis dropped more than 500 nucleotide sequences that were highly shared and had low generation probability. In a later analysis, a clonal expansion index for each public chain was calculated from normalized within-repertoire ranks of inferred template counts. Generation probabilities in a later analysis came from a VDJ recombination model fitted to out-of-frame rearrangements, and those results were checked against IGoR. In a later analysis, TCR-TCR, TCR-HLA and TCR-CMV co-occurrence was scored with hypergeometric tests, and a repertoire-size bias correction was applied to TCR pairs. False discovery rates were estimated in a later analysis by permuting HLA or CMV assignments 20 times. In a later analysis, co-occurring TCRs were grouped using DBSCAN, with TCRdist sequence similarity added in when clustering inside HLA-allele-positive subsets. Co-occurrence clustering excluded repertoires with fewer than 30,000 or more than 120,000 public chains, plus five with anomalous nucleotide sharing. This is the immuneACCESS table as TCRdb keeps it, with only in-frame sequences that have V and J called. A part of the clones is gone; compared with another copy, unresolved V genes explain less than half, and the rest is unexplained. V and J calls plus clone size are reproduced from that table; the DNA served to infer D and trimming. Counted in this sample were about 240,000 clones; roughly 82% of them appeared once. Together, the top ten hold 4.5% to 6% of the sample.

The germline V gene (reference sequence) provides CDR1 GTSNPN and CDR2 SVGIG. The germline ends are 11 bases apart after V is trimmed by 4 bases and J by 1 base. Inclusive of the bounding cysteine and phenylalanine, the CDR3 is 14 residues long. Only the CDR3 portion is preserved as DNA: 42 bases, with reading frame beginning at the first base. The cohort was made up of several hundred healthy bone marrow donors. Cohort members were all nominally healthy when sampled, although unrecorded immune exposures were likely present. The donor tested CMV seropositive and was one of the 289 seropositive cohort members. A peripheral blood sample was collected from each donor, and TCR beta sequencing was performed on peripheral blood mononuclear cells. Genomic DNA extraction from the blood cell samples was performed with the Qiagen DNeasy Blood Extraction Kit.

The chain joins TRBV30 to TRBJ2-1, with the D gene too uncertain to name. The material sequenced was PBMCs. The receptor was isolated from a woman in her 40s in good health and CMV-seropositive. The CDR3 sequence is CAWNPRGSYNEQFF. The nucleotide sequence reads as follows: TGTGCCTGGAACCCCCGAGGTTCCTACAATGAGCAGTTCTTC.